This entry lists 4 T cell receptor beta chains sequenced from one sample in a study of tumor-infiltrating lymphocytes in primary liver carcinoma (dated by TCRdb to 2015 to 2018). Sequenced on an Illumina HiSeq 2500. Using a constant-region primer and ProtoScript II reverse transcriptase, TCRbeta-specific cDNA was reverse-transcribed from 500 ng total RNA. The TCRbeta libraries were prepared through three rounds of nested multiplex PCR following a slightly modified ARM-PCR procedure. Multiplex TRBV1-TRBV30 forward primers and a Cbeta reverse primer were used in the first two PCR rounds, each of which was run for approximately 9 cycles. TCRdb itself trimmed the public reads at Q25 with fastp, ran MiXCR and retained productive beta chains. Rows are unified per CDR3 protein, each entry keeping the most common DNA and genes. The sample table lists 110,000 or so distinct CDR3 sequences, roughly 80% of them with a count of one. More than 15% of the sample comes from the top ten.

Without any cell sorting, total RNA and DNA were co-extracted from about 20-30 mg of bulk tissue using the AllPrep DNA/RNA mini kit. The sequenced sample was liver tumor tissue from sampling region 3. The sample's cell subset or site label is to be understood as: tumor region T3, left-lateral pole. The receptors come from a man aged 35 to 55 with primary liver carcinoma and hepatitis B virus infection.

Concerning this clonotype itself: A read error may account for a junction end that differs from germline. The chain is built from TRBV11-3 and TRBJ1-1; tentatively, D is TRBD1 (5 bases). Germline lookup yields CDR1 SGHNT and CDR2 YENEEA. The CDR3 is 13 residues long. In DNA, the CDR3 is TGTGGCAGCAACACAGGTATGAACACTGAAGCTTTCTTT. Amino acids: CGSNTGMNTEAFF.

In the case of this clonotype: A much larger clone lies one base from this, so it may be a read error. The chain is built from TRBV19 and TRBJ1-5, with a tentative D call TRBD1 (6 bases). Germline V gene sequence: CDR1 LNHDA, CDR2 SQIVND (reference sequence). Between the trimmed V and J ends, which lost 10 bases and 7 bases, there was a span of 14 bases. This CDR3 has 12 residues. The CDR3 DNA sequence: TGTGCCACAGTGACAGGACGACAGCCCCAGCATTTT. Amino acids: CATVTGRQPQHF.

Note on this clonotype: A much larger clone differs by one base, so this may be a read error. This sequence joins TRBV28 and TRBJ1-5; possibly TRBD1 for D (5 bases). Trimming pared 5 bases from V and 2 bases from J, leaving 10 bases between. CDR3 length: 14 amino acids. Germline loops: CDR1 MDHEN, CDR2 SYDVKM. The CDR3: CASSQTVGNQPQHF. Written as DNA, the CDR3 is TGTGCCAGCAGTCAGACAGTTGGCAATCAGCCCCAGCATTTT.

In the case of this clonotype: The junction does not match germline at one end; this may be a read error. This sequence joins TRBV5-1 and TRBJ2-6; possible D gene TRBD1, 6 bases. CDR1 is SGHRS and CDR2 is YFSETQ in the germline V gene. This CDR3 is 16 amino acids long. CDR3 coding DNA: TGTGCCAACAGCCCGGCAGGGGCTATGGGGGCCAACGTCCTGACTTTC. This gives the protein CANSPAGAMGANVLTF.